These 29 T cell receptor beta chains originate from one sample sequenced in a study of OX40 agonist ivuxolimab in advanced cancers. TCRdb's table, derived via immunoSEQ multiplex PCR, lists solely in-frame clones and lacks some. The sample shows about 19,000 clones, approximately 77% of them seen only once. Sequencing was performed on CD4+ or CD8+ T cells sorted from blood, taken in a trial of the OX40 agonist ivuxolimab. All receptors derive from an adult with an advanced solid tumor such as melanoma, head and neck, liver or kidney cancer.

This chain joins TRBV7-9 and TRBJ2-2; no firm D call. The CDR3 totals 13 residues. V was pared by 4 bases and J by 5 bases, with 8 bases between. The germline V gene encodes CDR1 SEHNR and CDR2 FQNEAQ (reference sequence). The CDR3: CASSSLGTGELFF. In DNA form, the CDR3 reads TGTGCCAGCAGCTCCCTTGGGACCGGGGAGCTGTTTTTT.

This chain joins TRBV27 and TRBJ2-7, with D possibly being TRBD1 (5 bases). Germline values: CDR1 MNHEY, CDR2 SMNVEV (reference sequence). V lost 2 bases and J lost 6, with 11 bases in between. CDR3 length: 13 amino acids. CDR3 in amino acids: CASSLLQGSEQYF. CDR3 sequence (DNA): TGTGCCAGCAGTTTACTGCAGGGTTCCGAGCAGTACTTC.

J is TRBJ2-2 and V is TRBV6-5; D remains ambiguous. V lost 1 base and J 8 bases, leaving 8 bases between the germline ends. CDR1 MNHEY and CDR2 SVGAGI come from the germline V gene. CDR3 size: 13 residues. The CDR3: CASSYFKSGELFF. Here the CDR3 DNA reads TGTGCCAGCAGTTACTTTAAATCAGGGGAGCTGTTTTTT.

The V call is TRBV4-3, the J call TRBJ1-5; D is ambiguous. Germline CDR1 is LGHNA and CDR2 is YSLEER. This CDR3 contains 14 residues. The V gene lost 0 bases and the J gene lost 7 bases, with 10 bases spanning the gap. DNA for the CDR3: TGCGCCAGCAGCCAAGATTCTGCGGGGCAGCCCCAGCATTTT. Translating it yields CASSQDSAGQPQHF.

The V and J genes are TRBV4-3 and TRBJ2-1, with no clear D. This CDR3 spans 16 amino acids. Trimming left V 0 bases short and J 2 bases short, with 11 bases between. Per germline, CDR1 LGHNA and CDR2 YSLEER. The CDR3 DNA reads as TGCGCCAGCAGCCAAGAACGGGCCCCCCCCTACAATGAGCAGTTCTTC. This gives the protein CASSQERAPPYNEQFF.

The J gene is TRBJ2-5, the V gene TRBV5-4, with 8 bases that match TRBD1. CDR1 and CDR2 from the germline V gene are SGHNT and YYREEE (reference sequence). The CDR3 has 16 amino acids. Trimming removed 0 bases from V and 2 bases from J; junction bases left unmatched: 6. The DNA for the CDR3 is TGTGCCAGCAGCTTGGGGACAGGGACGCCACAAGAGACCCAGTACTTC. It encodes CASSLGTGTPQETQYF.

The chain employs TRBV9 and TRBJ1-2; a possible D gene is TRBD1 (6 bases). The V gene's germline CDR1 is SGDLS and CDR2 YYNGEE. The CDR3 totals 14 residues. V was shortened by 2 bases and J by 6 bases, with 14 bases between the two germline ends. DNA of the CDR3: TGTGCCAGCAGCGTTTTCGGGGGGCAGGATGGCTACACCTTC. Translating gives CASSVFGGQDGYTF.

This chain links TRBV27 with TRBJ2-7, with D possibly TRBD2 on 6 matching bases. Germline V gives CDR1 MNHEY, CDR2 SMNVEV (reference sequence). The CDR3 covers 14 residues. Trimming took 5 bases from V and 0 from J, leaving 11 bases between them. The CDR3 region is CASSILGGSYEQYF. CDR3 bases: TGTGCCAGCAGTATCCTCGGGGGCTCCTACGAGCAGTACTTC.

This chain's CDR3 is CASSYGESSYEQYF. CDR3 coding DNA: TGTGCCAGCAGTTACGGGGAAAGCTCCTACGAGCAGTACTTC. The chain carries TRBV6-5 and TRBJ2-7; D remains unclear. Trimming removed 2 bases from V and 0 bases from J, with 8 bases in between. The CDR3 runs 14 residues. Germline values: CDR1 MNHEY, CDR2 SVGAGI.

The chain recombines TRBV7-9 with TRBJ2-1, with D possibly TRBD2 on 6 matching bases. CDR3 length: 11 residues. Between the trimmed V and J ends, which lost 11 bases and 8 bases, there was a span of 13 bases. CDR1 and CDR2 (germline): SEHNR, FQNEAQ (reference sequence). In DNA form, the CDR3 reads TGTGCCGTTTCTAGCGATGATGAGCAGTTCTTC. It yields the protein CAVSSDDEQFF. The entire variable domain, with the rest obtained from reference TRBV7-9 and TRBJ2-1, is as follows: DTGVSQNPRHKITKRGQNVTFRCDPISEHNRLYWYRQTLGQGPEFLTYFQNEAQLEKSRLLSDRFSAERPKGSFSTLEIQRTEQGDSAMYLCAVSSDDEQFFGPGTRLTVL.

In DNA form, the CDR3 reads TGTGCCAGCAGTCCCGGGACCGATCAGCCCCAGCATTTT. Protein sequence: CASSPGTDQPQHF. The chain links TRBV6-5 to TRBJ1-5; TRBD1 is a possible D gene (5 bases). Germline V gives CDR1 MNHEY, CDR2 SVGAGI. The CDR3 spans 13 residues. V was cut by 5 bases and J by 5 bases, with 10 bases left in between.

This clone came up once. The chain has TRBV5-5 and TRBJ2-2; TRBD1 agrees at 10 bases. V lost 5 bases, J lost 4 bases, and 11 bases stayed unmatched. From germline, CDR1 is SGHKS and CDR2 YYEKEE (reference sequence). The CDR3 is 17 residues long. The CDR3 is CASRVGDRGEGTGELFF. The DNA for the CDR3 is TGTGCCAGCAGGGTTGGGGACAGGGGAGAGGGCACCGGGGAGCTGTTTTTT.

This clone came up a few times. The chain joins TRBV28 to TRBJ2-3; the D gene is possibly TRBD1 (6 bases). This CDR3 contains 16 residues. The V and J ends lost 5 bases and 1 base respectively, with 16 bases between them. CDR1 MDHEN and CDR2 SYDVKM come from the germline V gene. In DNA form, the CDR3 reads TGTGCCAGCAGTCCCGCGAGGGGGAAAGGCACAGATACGCAGTATTTT. Residues: CASSPARGKGTDTQYF.

The J gene is TRBJ2-1, the V gene TRBV4-1; TRBD2 agrees at 9 bases. The CDR3 runs 16 residues. After removal of 2 bases from V and 3 bases from J, the junction contained 5 bases not matched to a gene. Germline V gene sequence: CDR1 MGHRA, CDR2 YSYEKL. The CDR3 spells CASSQSGLAVYNEQFF. CDR3 DNA sequence: TGCGCCAGCAGCCAATCGGGACTAGCTGTCTACAATGAGCAGTTCTTC.

The chain employs TRBV7-9 and TRBJ2-5; D unclear. Germline V gives CDR1 SEHNR, CDR2 FQNEAQ (reference sequence). The length of the CDR3 is 13 residues. V was trimmed by 5 bases and J by 7 bases, leaving 14 bases between them. The CDR3 DNA follows: TGTGCCAGCAGCCCCTCAGGTGAACGGACCCAGTACTTC. This sequence encodes CASSPSGERTQYF.

The rearrangement uses TRBV27 and TRBJ1-5; a possible D gene is TRBD1 (5 bases). The length of the CDR3 is 12 residues. Trimming left V 6 bases short and J 10 bases short, with 13 bases between. Germline CDR1 is MNHEY and CDR2 is SMNVEV (reference sequence). The CDR3 here is CASRDPGLPQHF. The CDR3 DNA follows: TGTGCCAGCAGAGACCCAGGGCTCCCCCAGCATTTT.

The chain couples TRBV4-1 to TRBJ2-3; TRBD2 agrees at 8 bases. This CDR3 comprises 16 residues. Losses at the gene ends were 3 bases for V and 4 bases for J; bases not matched to a gene: 9. CDR1 and CDR2 from the germline V gene are MGHRA and YSYEKL. The CDR3 DNA is TGCGCCAGCAGCCACCCGGGACTAGGAATCCCAGATACGCAGTATTTT. Translation gives CASSHPGLGIPDTQYF.

This clone was found once. J is TRBJ2-5 and V is TRBV7-9; 9 bases match TRBD2. Germline V gene lookup returns CDR1 SEHNR and CDR2 FQNEAQ (reference sequence). The trim removed 1 base at V and 2 bases at J, leaving 5 bases unmatched. The CDR3 has 16 residues. CDR3 coding DNA: TGTGCCAGCAGCTTAGGTAGCGGGAGCGCACAAGAGACCCAGTACTTC. Translating gives CASSLGSGSAQETQYF.

A few counts support this clone. The V gene is TRBV19, the J gene TRBJ2-7, with 7 bases matching TRBD1. Trimming at V came to 4 bases and at J to 3 bases, leaving 6 bases not matched to a gene. CDR1 and CDR2 (germline): LNHDA, SQIVND (reference sequence). The CDR3 covers 14 residues. CDR3 nucleotide sequence: TGTGCCAGTAGTACCCGGGACAGCAGCTACGAGCAGTACTTC. This sequence encodes CASSTRDSSYEQYF.

This chain joins TRBV5-6 and TRBJ2-1; weak D call: TRBD2 (6 bases). The CDR3 consists of 14 residues. The ends were cut back, 0 bases at V and 6 bases at J, with 10 bases in the middle. In germline, CDR1 is SGHDT, CDR2 YYEEEE. The CDR3 protein is CASSLGSSANEQFF. The CDR3 region has the DNA TGTGCCAGCAGCTTGGGGTCTAGCGCCAATGAGCAGTTCTTC.

The rearrangement links TRBV7-2 to TRBJ2-3, with 8 bases fitting TRBD2. This CDR3 is built from 15 residues. CDR1 is SGHTA and CDR2 is FQGNSA in the germline V gene. Losses at the gene ends were 5 bases for V and 3 bases for J; bases not matched to a gene: 7. The CDR3 reads CASSLKRGRTDTQYF. The DNA of the CDR3 is TGTGCCAGCAGCCTTAAGCGGGGGAGGACAGATACGCAGTATTTT. Full variable domain (outside the CDR3, taken from reference TRBV7-2 and TRBJ2-3): GAGVSQSPSNKVTEKGKDVELRCDPISGHTALYWYRQSLGQGLEFLIYFQGNSAPDKSGLPSDRFSAERTGGSVSTLTIQRTQQEDSAVYLCASSLKRGRTDTQYFGPGTRLTVL.

The chain has TRBV13 and TRBJ1-1; 11 positions match TRBD1. V gave up 5 bases and J gave up 1 base; unmatched junction bases: 9. CDR1 is PRHDT and CDR2 is FYEKMQ in the germline V gene (reference sequence). The CDR3 extends over 17 amino acids. The CDR3: CASSKTRDRGKNTEAFF. CDR3 nucleotide sequence: TGTGCCAGCAGCAAAACAAGGGACAGGGGGAAGAACACTGAAGCTTTCTTT.

The chain has TRBV19 and TRBJ1-5, with no clear D. Trimming shortened V by 5 bases and J by 1 base, and 12 bases separated the two germline ends. CDR1 LNHDA and CDR2 SQIVND come from the germline V gene (reference sequence). This CDR3 is 15 amino acids long. This CDR3 is CASSFTQASNQPQHF. CDR3 nucleotide sequence: TGTGCCAGTAGTTTCACTCAAGCGAGCAATCAGCCCCAGCATTTT.

This clone was seen a few times. The chain carries TRBV6-1 and TRBJ2-2, with 9 bases that match TRBD1. With 1 base clipped from V and 3 bases from J, the junction kept 0 bases outside the gene matches. The CDR3 totals 15 residues. The V gene's germline CDR1 is MNHNS and CDR2 SASEGT. CDR3 amino acids: CASSEGTGDTGELFF. The CDR3 region has the DNA TGTGCCAGCAGTGAAGGGACAGGGGACACCGGGGAGCTGTTTTTT.

This rearrangement joins TRBV5-4 to TRBJ1-2; TRBD1 matches 10 bases. V was pared by 0 bases and J by 4 bases, with 6 bases of the junction left unmatched. Germline CDR1 SGHNT, CDR2 YYREEE (reference sequence). This CDR3 spans 16 amino acids. The CDR3 spells CASSLDRTGGFYGYTF. As DNA, the CDR3 is TGTGCCAGCAGCTTGGACCGGACAGGGGGATTCTATGGCTACACCTTC.

This chain connects TRBV9 to TRBJ2-3; 10 positions match TRBD2. Losses at the gene ends were 0 bases for V and 2 bases for J; bases not matched to a gene: 3. Per the germline V gene, CDR1 is SGDLS and CDR2 is YYNGEE. The CDR3 contains 16 residues. Here the CDR3 reads CASSVETSGDTDTQYF. In DNA form, the CDR3 reads TGTGCCAGCAGCGTAGAAACTAGCGGGGACACAGATACGCAGTATTTT. The variable domain in full, completed from reference TRBV9 and TRBJ2-3, reads DSGVTQTPKHLITATGQRVTLRCSPRSGDLSVYWYQQSLDQGLQFLIQYYNGEERAKGNILERFSAQQFPDLHSELNLSSLELGDSALYFCASSVETSGDTDTQYFGPGTRLTVL.

Notes on this clone: At one boundary the junction diverges from the germline segment, which might be a read error. This chain links TRBV9 with TRBJ2-1; TRBD2 matches 8 bases. The CDR3 sequence is 16 residues long. Per germline, CDR1 SGDLS and CDR2 YYNGEE. The CDR3 region has the DNA TGTGCCAGCAGCGTAGGGATAGCGGGGACGTACAATGGGCAGTTCTTC. Translation: CASSVGIAGTYNGQFF.

This chain joins TRBV19 and TRBJ2-1; 11 bases line up with TRBD1. The junction had 7 bases not matched to a gene; V was cut back by 5 bases and J by 7 bases. This CDR3 spans 15 amino acids. Germline CDR1 LNHDA, CDR2 SQIVND (reference sequence). The CDR3 reads CASSAGTGGWNEQFF. The CDR3 DNA sequence: TGTGCCAGTAGTGCCGGGACAGGGGGGTGGAATGAGCAGTTCTTC.

The gene calls are TRBV19 and TRBJ1-2; 7 positions match TRBD1. Germline assignment: CDR1 LNHDA and CDR2 SQIVND (reference sequence). V lost 4 bases and J lost 1; bases outside the gene matches: 6. The CDR3 contains 15 residues. This CDR3 reads CASSTNGQDNYGYTF. The CDR3 region has the DNA TGTGCCAGTAGTACAAATGGACAGGATAACTATGGCTACACCTTC.